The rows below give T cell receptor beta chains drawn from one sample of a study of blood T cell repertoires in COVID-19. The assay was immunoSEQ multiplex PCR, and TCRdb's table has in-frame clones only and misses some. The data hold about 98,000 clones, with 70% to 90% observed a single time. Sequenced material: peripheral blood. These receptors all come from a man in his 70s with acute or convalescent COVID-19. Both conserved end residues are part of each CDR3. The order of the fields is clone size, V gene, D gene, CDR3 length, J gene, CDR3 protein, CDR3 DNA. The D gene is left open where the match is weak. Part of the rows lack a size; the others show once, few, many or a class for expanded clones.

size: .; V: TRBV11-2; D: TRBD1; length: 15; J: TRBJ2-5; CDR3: CASSFHGDRDETQYF; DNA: TGTGCCAGCAGCTTCCACGGCGACAGGGACGAGACCCAGTACTTC
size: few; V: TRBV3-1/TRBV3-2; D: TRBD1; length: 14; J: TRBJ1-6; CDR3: CASSPTGANSPLHF; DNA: TGTGCCAGCAGCCCTACAGGGGCGAATTCACCCCTCCACTTT
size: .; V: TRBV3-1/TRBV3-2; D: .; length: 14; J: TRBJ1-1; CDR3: CASSTKLGNTEAFF; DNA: TGTGCCAGCAGCACGAAGCTAGGGAACACTGAAGCTTTCTTT
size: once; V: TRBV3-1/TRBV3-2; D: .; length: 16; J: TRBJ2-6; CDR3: CASSPPGVSGANVLTF; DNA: TGTGCCAGCAGCCCCCCCGGAGTTTCTGGGGCCAACGTCCTGACTTTC
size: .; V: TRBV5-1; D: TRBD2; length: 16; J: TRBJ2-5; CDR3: CASNLGASGGVETQYF; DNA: TGCGCCAGCAACCTGGGCGCTAGCGGGGGAGTGGAGACCCAGTACTTC
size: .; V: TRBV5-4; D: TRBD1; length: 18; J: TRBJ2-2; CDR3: CASSSRGIDVANTGELFF; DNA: TGTGCCAGCAGCTCCAGGGGGATCGACGTCGCGAACACCGGGGAGCTGTTTTTT
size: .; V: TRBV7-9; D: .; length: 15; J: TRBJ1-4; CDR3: CASSLVPGASEKLFF; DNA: TGTGCCAGCAGCTTAGTACCAGGGGCCAGCGAAAAACTGTTTTTT
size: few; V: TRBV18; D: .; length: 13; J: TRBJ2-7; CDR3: CASSPQQGYEQYF; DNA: TGTGCCAGCTCACCACAGCAGGGGTACGAGCAGTACTTC
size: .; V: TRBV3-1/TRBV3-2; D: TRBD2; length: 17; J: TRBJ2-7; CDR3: CASSQVWASGGSYEQYF; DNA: TGTGCCAGCAGCCAAGTGTGGGCTAGCGGGGGTTCGTACGAGCAGTACTTC
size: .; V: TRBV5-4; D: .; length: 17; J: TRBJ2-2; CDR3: CASTVGGARGLTGELFF; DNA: TGTGCCAGCACCGTTGGGGGGGCCAGGGGTTTGACCGGGGAGCTGTTTTTT
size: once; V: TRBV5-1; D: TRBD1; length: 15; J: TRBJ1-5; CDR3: CASSYGTGQHQPQHF; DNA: TGCGCCAGCAGCTATGGGACAGGGCAGCATCAGCCCCAGCATTTT
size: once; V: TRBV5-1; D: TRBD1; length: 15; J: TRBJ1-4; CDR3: CASSLTGAWDEKLFF; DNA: TGCGCCAGCAGCTTAACAGGGGCTTGGGATGAAAAACTGTTTTTT
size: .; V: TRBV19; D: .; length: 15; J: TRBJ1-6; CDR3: CASTSVSSYNSPLHF; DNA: TGTGCCAGTACCTCGGTGAGCTCCTATAATTCACCCCTCCACTTT
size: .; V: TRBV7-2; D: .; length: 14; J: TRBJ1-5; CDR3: CASSLTYSNQPQHF; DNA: TGTGCCAGCAGCTTAACCTATAGCAATCAGCCCCAGCATTTT
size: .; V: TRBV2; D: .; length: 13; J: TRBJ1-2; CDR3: CASSDSGGNSYTF; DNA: TGTGCCAGCAGTGACTCGGGGGGCAATAGCTACACCTTC
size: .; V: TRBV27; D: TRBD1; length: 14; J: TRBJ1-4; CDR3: CATKGAPANEKLFF; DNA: TGTGCCACCAAGGGGGCGCCGGCTAATGAAAAACTGTTTTTT
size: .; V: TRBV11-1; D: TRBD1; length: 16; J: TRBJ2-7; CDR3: CASSSGLGQGAHEQYF; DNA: TGTGCCAGCAGCTCAGGGCTCGGACAGGGGGCCCACGAGCAGTACTTC
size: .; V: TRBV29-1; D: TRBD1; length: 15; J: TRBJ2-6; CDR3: CSVGQGQAGANVLTF; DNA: TGCAGCGTGGGTCAGGGACAGGCTGGGGCCAACGTCCTGACTTTC
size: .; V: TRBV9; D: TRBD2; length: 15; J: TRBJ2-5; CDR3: CASSVGPGEGETQYF; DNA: TGTGCCAGCAGCGTAGGCCCGGGGGAGGGAGAGACCCAGTACTTC
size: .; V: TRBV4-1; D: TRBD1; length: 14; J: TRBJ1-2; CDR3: CASSQGQGEYGYTF; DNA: TGCGCCAGCAGCCAAGGACAGGGAGAGTATGGCTACACCTTC
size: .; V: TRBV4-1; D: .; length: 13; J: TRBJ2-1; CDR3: CASSQDRIDEQFF; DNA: TGCGCCAGCAGCCAAGATAGAATCGATGAGCAGTTCTTC
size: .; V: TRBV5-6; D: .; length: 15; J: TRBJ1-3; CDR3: CASSLVPGSGNTIYF; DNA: TGTGCCAGCAGCTTGGTTCCGGGGAGCGGAAACACCATATATTTT
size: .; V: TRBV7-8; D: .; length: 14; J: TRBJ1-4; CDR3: CASSLGGMNEKLFF; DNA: TGTGCCAGCAGCTTAGGAGGGATGAATGAAAAACTGTTTTTT
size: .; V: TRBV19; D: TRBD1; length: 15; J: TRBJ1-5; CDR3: CASSLDRGGDQPQHF; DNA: TGTGCCAGTAGTCTCGACAGGGGGGGGGATCAGCCCCAGCATTTT
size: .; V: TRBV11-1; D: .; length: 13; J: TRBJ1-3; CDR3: CASSSSSGNTIYF; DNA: TGTGCCAGCAGTAGCAGCTCTGGAAACACCATATATTTT
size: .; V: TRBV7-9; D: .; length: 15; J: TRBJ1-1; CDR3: CASSETQGGDTEAFF; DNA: TGTGCCAGCAGCGAAACACAGGGAGGGGACACTGAAGCTTTCTTT
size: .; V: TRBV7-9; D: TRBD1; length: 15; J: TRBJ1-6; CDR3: CASSLVTGDNSPLHF; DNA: TGTGCCAGCAGCTTGGTTACAGGGGATAATTCACCCCTCCACTTT
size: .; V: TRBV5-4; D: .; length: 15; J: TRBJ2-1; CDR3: CASSSEPTSWNEQFF; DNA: TGTGCCAGCAGCTCCGAGCCTACCTCCTGGAATGAGCAGTTCTTC
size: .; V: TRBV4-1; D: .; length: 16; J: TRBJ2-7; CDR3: CASSQVGGTGNYEQYF; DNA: TGCGCCAGCAGCCAAGTTGGGGGGACTGGAAACTACGAGCAGTACTTC
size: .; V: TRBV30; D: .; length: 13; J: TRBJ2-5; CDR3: CAWSLSGGKTQYF; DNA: TGTGCCTGGAGCCTATCCGGCGGGAAGACCCAGTACTTC
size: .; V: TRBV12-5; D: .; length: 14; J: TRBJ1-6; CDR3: CASGGATNNSPLHF; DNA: TGTGCTAGTGGGGGGGCAACTAATAATTCACCCCTCCACTTT
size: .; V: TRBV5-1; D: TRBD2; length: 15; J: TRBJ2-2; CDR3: CASSSSGGNTGELFF; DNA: TGCGCCAGCAGTTCTAGCGGGGGTAACACCGGGGAGCTGTTTTTT
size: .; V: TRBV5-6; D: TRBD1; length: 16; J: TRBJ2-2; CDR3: CASSDPSGQGAGELFF; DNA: TGTGCCAGCAGCGACCCGTCGGGACAGGGTGCCGGGGAGCTGTTTTTT
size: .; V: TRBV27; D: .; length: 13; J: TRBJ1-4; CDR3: CASSLSGNEKLFF; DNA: TGTGCCAGCAGTTTGTCGGGGAATGAAAAACTGTTTTTT
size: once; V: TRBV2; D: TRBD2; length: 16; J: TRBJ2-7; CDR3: CASSGGLGTSGFAQYF; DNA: TGTGCCAGCAGTGGCGGTCTTGGGACTAGCGGTTTCGCGCAGTACTTC
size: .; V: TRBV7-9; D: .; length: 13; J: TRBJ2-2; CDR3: CASSLVGNPRTIF; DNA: TGTGCCAGCAGCTTAGTTGGAAACCCCAGGACTATTTTT